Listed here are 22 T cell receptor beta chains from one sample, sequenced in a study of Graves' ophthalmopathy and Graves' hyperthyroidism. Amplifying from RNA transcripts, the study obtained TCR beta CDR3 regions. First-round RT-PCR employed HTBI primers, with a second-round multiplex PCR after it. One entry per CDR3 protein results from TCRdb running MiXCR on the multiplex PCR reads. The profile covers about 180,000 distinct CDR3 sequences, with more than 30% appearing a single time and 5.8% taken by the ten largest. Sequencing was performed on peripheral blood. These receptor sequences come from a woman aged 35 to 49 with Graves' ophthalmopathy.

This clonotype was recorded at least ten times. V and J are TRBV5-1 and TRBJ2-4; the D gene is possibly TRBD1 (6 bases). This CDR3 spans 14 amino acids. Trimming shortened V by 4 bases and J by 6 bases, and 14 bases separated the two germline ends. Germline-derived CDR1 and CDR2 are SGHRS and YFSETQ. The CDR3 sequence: CASSLGGGGNIQYF. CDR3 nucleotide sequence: TGCGCCAGCAGCCTTGGGGGCGGTGGAAACATTCAGTACTTC.

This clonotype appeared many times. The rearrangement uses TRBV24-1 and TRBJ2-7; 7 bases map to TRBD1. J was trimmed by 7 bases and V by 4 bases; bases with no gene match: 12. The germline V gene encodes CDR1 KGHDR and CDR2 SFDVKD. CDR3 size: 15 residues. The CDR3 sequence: CATSDPSGTAKEQYF. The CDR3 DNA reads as TGTGCCACCAGTGACCCGTCCGGGACAGCTAAGGAGCAGTACTTC.

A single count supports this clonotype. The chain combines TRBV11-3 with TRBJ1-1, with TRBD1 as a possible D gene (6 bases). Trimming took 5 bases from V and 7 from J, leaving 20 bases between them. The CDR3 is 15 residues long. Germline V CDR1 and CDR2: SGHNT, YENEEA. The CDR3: CASSTRFHRVGEAFF. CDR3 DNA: TGTGCCAGCAGCACTCGATTCCACAGGGTCGGTGAAGCTTTCTTT.

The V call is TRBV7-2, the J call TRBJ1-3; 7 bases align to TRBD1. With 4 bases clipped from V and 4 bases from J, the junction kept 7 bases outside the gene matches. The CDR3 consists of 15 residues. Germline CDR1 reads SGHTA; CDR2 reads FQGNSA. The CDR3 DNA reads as TGTGCCAGCAGCTCCGGGACAGCCCACGGAAACACCATATATTTT. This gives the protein CASSSGTAHGNTIYF.

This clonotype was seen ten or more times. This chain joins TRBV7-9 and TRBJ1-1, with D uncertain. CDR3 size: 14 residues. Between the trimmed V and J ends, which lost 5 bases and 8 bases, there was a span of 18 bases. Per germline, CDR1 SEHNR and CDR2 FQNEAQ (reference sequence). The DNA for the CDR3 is TGTGCCAGCAGCCCAACTTCCTCGGGCAGGGAAGCTTTCTTT. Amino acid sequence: CASSPTSSGREAFF. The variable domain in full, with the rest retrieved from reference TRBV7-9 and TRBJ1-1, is DTGVSQNPRHKITKRGQNVTFRCDPISEHNRLYWYRQTLGQGPEFLTYFQNEAQLEKSRLLSDRFSAERPKGSFSTLEIQRTEQGDSAMYLCASSPTSSGREAFFGQGTRLTVV.

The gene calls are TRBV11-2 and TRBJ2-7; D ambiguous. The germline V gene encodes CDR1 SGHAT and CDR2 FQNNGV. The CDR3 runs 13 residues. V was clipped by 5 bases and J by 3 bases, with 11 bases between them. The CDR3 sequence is CASSQDGFYEQYF. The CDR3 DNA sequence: TGTGCCAGCAGCCAGGACGGTTTCTACGAGCAGTACTTC. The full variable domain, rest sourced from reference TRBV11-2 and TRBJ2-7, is EAGVAQSPRYKIIEKRQSVAFWCNPISGHATLYWYQQILGQGPKLLIQFQNNGVVDDSQLPKDRFSAERLKGVDSTLKIQPAKLEDSAVYLCASSQDGFYEQYFGPGTRLTVT.

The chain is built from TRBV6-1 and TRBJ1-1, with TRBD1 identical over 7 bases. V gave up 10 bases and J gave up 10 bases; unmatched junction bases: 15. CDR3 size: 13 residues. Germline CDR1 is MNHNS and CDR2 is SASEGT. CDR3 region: CATLDRLPCRAFF. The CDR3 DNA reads TGTGCCACCCTGGACAGGTTACCTTGCAGAGCTTTCTTT.

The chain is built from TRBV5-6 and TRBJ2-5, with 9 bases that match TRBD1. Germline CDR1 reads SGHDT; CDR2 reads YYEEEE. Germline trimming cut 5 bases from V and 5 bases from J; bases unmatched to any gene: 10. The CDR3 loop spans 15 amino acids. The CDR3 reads CASSHRQGGRETQYF. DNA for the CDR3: TGTGCCAGCAGTCATAGACAGGGGGGAAGGGAGACCCAGTACTTC.

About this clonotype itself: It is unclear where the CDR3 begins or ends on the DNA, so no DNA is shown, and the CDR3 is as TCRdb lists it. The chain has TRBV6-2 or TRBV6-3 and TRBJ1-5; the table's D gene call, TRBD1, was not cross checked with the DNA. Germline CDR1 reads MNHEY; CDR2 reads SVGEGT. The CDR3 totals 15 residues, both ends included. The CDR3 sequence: CASSSSTGNNQPQHF.

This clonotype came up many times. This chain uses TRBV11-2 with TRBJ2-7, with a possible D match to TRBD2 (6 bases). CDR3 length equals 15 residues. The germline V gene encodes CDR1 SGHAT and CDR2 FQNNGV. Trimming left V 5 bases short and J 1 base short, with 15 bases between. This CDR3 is CASSTERVKSYEQYF. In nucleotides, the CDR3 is TGTGCCAGCAGCACCGAGCGGGTTAAGTCCTACGAGCAGTACTTC.

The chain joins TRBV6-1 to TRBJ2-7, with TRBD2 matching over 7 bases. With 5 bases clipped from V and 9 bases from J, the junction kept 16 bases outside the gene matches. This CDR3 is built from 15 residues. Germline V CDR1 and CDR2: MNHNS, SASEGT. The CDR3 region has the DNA TGTGCCAGCAGTCCCCCGGGACTAACCTACGAATGGCAGTACTTC. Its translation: CASSPPGLTYEWQYF.

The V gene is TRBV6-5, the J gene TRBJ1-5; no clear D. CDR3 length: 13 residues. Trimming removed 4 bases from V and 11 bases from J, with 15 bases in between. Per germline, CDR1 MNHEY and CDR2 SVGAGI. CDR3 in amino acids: CASSFIGPGSQHF. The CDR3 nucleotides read TGTGCCAGCAGTTTTATAGGACCGGGCTCCCAGCATTTT.

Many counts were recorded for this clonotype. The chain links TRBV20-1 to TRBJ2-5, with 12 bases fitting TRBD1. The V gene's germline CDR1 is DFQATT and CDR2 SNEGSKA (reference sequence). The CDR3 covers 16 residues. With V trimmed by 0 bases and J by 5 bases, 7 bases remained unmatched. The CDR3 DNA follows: TGCAGTGCTAGAGACGCAGGGACAGGGGGCGGGGAGACCCAGTACTTC. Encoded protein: CSARDAGTGGGETQYF.

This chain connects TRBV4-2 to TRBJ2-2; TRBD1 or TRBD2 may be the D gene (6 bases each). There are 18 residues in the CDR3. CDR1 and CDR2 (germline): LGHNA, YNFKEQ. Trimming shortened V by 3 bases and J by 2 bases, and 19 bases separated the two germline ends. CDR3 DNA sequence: TGTGCCAGCAGCCACCCAGAGTGGGGGGCGGCCAACACCGGGGAGCTGTTTTTT. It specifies CASSHPEWGAANTGELFF.

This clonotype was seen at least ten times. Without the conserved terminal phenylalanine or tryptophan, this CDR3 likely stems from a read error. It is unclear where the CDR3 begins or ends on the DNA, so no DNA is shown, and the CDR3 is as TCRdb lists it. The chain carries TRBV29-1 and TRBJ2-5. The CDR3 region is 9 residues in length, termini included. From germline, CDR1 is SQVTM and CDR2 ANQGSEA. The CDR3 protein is CSVGAEPEV.

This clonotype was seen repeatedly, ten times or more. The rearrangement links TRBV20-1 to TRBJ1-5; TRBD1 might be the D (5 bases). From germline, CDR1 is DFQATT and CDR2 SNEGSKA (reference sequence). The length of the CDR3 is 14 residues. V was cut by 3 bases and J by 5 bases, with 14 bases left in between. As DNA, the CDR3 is TGCAGTGCTAGGTGGCAGGGCGGGGATCAGCCCCAGCATTTT. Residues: CSARWQGGDQPQHF.

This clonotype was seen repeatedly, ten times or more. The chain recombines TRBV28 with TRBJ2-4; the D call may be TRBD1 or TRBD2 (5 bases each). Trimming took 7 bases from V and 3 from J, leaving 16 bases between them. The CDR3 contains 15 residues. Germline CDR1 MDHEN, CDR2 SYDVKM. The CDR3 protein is CASTLRGAGKNIQYF. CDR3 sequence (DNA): TGTGCCAGCACCCTCAGAGGGGCAGGCAAAAACATTCAGTACTTC. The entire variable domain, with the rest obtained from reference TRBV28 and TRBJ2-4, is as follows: DVKVTQSSRYLVKRTGEKVFLECVQDMDHENMFWYRQDPGLGLRLIYFSYDVKMKEKGDIPEGYSVSREKKERFSLILESASTNQTSMYLCASTLRGAGKNIQYFGAGTRLSVL.

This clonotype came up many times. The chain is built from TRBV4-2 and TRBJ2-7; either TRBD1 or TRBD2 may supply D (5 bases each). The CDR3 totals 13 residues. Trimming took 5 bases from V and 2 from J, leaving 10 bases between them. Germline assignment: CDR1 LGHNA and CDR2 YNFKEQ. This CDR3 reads CASSWQGPYEQYF. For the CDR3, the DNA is TGTGCCAGCAGCTGGCAGGGACCCTACGAGCAGTACTTC.

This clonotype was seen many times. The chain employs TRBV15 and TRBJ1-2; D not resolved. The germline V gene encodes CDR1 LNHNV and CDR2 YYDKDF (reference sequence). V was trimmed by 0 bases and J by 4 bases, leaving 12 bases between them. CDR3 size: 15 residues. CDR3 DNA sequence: TGTGCCACCAGCAGAGATCAGGCGTGGACCTATGGCTACACCTTC. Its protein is CATSRDQAWTYGYTF.

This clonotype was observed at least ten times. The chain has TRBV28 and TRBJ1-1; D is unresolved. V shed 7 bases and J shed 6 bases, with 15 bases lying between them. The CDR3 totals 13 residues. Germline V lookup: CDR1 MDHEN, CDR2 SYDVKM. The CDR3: CASTFSVQPEAFF. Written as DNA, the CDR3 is TGTGCCAGCACCTTCTCTGTGCAACCTGAAGCTTTCTTT.

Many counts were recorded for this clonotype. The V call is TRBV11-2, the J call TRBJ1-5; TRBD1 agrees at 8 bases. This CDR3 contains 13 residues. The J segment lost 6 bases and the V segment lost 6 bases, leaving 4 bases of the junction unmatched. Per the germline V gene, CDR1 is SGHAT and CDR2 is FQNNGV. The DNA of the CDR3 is TGTGCCAGCAGTTCGGACAGGGTTCAGCCCCAGCATTTT. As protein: CASSSDRVQPQHF. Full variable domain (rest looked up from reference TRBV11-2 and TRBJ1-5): EAGVAQSPRYKIIEKRQSVAFWCNPISGHATLYWYQQILGQGPKLLIQFQNNGVVDDSQLPKDRFSAERLKGVDSTLKIQPAKLEDSAVYLCASSSDRVQPQHFGDGTRLSIL.

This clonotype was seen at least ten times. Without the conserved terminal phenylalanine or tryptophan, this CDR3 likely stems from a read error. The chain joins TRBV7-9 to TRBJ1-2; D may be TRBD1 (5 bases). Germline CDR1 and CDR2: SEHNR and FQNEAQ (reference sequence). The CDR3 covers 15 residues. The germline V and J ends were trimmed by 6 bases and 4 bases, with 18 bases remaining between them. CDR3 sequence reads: CASSSTGTGFYGYTL. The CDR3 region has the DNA TGTGCCAGCAGTTCCACCGGGACGGGGTTCTATGGCTACACCCTC.